Detailed here is one T cell receptor beta chain. The antigen it binds to is not known. No quality values exist for individual bases; no much larger clone is one base distant. The data were obtained in a study of control samples from healthy donors and cancer patients (dated by TCRdb to about 2020). Libraries were prepared through the immunoSEQ multiplex PCR assay. Sourced from immuneACCESS, this table was stored by TCRdb with only in-frame sequences that have V and J called. A share of the clones is absent; for the studies checked, an unresolved V gene accounts for under half, and the remainder has no known explanation. The sample table contains about 170,000 clones; only one count was recorded for 90% to 95% of them. About 1.4% of the sample is in the top ten clones. The CDR3 has 15 amino acids, counting the end cysteine and phenylalanine. The only DNA kept is the CDR3, 45 bases in frame from the first base. Deletion took 5 bases off V and 0 bases off J, with a span of 8 bases between the germline ends. CDR1 and CDR2, per the germline V gene, are SGHNT and YENEEA.

Sequenced input: blood. The V gene is TRBV11-3 and the J gene is TRBJ2-6, with a weak D call of TRBD1 (5 bases match). The TCR originated in a woman aged 30 to 39 in good health. The DNA sequence is as follows: TGTGCCAGCAGCGCCAGGGTCTCTGGGGCCAACGTCCTGACTTTC. Its protein is CASSARVSGANVLTF.